This entry is about one T cell receptor beta chain. The data derive from a study of shared clonotypes between healthy human individuals. Investigators divided CD4+ cells into CD45RA+ naive and CD45RA-negative memory subsets. Germline V lookup: CDR1 SGHNT, CDR2 YENEEA. The length of the CDR3 is 14 residues. V lost 0 bases and J lost 6, with 12 bases in between. Sequenced by immunoSEQ multiplex PCR; TCRdb stores in-frame clones only, minus some. The sample records 950,000 to 1,100,000 clones, roughly 74% being singletons. What was sequenced was memory CD4+ T cells from PBMCs. Subset specified: CD45RA-negative fraction. This receptor was taken from a man between 18 and 29 years old in good health. Some clones in this sample may be carry-over from other donors' samples. The chain links TRBV11-3 to TRBJ2-7; no definite D call. The chain's CDR3 is CASSLEGGRSEQYF. The CDR3 coding sequence is TGTGCCAGCAGCTTAGAGGGTGGACGATCCGAGCAGTACTTC.